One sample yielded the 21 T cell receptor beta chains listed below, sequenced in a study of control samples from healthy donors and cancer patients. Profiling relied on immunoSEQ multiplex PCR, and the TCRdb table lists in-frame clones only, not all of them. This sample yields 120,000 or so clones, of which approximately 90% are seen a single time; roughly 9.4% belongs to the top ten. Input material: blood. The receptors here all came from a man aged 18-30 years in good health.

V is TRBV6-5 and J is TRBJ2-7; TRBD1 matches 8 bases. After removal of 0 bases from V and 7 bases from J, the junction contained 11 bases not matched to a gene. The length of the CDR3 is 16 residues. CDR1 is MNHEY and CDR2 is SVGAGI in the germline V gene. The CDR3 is CASSYSTPGTGSEQYF. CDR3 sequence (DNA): TGTGCCAGCAGTTACTCTACCCCTGGGACAGGCTCTGAGCAGTACTTC.

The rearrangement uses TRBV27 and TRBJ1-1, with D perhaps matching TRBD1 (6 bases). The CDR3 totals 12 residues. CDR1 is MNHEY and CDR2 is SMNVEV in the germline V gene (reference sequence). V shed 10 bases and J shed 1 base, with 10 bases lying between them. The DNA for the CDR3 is TGTGCCACTAAACAGGGGAACACTGAAGCTTTCTTT. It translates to CATKQGNTEAFF.

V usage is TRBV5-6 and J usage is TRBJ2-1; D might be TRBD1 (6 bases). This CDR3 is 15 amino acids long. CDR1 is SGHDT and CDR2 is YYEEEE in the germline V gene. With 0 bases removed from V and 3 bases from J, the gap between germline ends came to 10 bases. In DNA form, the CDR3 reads TGTGCCAGCAGCTTGGCCGGACAGCGCTACAATGAGCAGTTCTTC. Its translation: CASSLAGQRYNEQFF.

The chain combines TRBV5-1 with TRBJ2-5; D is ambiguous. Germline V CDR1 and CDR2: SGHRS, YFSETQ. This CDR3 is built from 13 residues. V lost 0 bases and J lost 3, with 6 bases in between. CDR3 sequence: CASSLGQKETQYF. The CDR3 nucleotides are TGCGCCAGCAGCTTGGGGCAGAAAGAGACCCAGTACTTC.

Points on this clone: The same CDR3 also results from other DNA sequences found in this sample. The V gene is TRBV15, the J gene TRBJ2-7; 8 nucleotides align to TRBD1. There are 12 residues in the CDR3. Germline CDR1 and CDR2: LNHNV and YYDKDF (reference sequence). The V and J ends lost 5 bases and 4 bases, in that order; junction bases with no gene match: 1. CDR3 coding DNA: TGTGCCACCAGCGGACAGGGATACGAGCAGTACTTC. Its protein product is CATSGQGYEQYF.

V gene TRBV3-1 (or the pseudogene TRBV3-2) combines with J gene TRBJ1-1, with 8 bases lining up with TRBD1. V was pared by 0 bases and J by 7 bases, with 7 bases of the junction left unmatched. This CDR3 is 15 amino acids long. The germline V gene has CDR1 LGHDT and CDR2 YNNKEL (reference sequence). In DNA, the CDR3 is TGTGCCAGCAGCCAAGATCCATCAGGGGGCGTTGAAGCTTTCTTT. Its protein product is CASSQDPSGGVEAFF.

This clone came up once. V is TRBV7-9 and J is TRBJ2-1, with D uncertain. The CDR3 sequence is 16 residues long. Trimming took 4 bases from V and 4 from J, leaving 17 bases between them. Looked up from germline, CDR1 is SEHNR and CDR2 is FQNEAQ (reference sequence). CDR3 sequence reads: CASSSPNTVPYNEQFF. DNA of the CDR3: TGTGCCAGCAGCTCTCCTAATACAGTACCATACAATGAGCAGTTCTTC.

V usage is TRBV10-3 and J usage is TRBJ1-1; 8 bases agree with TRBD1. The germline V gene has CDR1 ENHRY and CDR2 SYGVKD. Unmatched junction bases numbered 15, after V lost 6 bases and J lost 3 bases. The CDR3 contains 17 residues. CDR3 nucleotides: TGTGCCATCAGAGCGGACAGGGTTGGAGGTCTATACACTGAAGCTTTCTTT. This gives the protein CAIRADRVGGLYTEAFF.

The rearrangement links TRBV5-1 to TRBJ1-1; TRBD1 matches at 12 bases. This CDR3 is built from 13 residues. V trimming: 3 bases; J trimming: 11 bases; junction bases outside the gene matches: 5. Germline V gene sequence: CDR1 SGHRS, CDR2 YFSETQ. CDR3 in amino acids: CASSWGTGGNAFF. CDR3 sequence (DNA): TGCGCCAGCAGCTGGGGGACAGGGGGCAATGCTTTCTTT.

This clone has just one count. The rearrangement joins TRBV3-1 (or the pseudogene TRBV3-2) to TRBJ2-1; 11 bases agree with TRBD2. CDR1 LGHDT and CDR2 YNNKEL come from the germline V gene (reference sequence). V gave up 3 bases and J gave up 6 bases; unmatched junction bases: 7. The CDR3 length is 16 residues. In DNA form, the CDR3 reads TGTGCCAGCAGCCACCTATCTAGCGGGGGGACCAATGAGCAGTTCTTC. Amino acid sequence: CASSHLSSGGTNEQFF.

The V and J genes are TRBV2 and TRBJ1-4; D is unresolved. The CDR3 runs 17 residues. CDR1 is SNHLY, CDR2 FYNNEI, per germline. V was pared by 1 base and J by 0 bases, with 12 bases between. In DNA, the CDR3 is TGTGCCAGCAGTGAAGAAGATAAGGACGCAACTAATGAAAAACTGTTTTTT. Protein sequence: CASSEEDKDATNEKLFF.

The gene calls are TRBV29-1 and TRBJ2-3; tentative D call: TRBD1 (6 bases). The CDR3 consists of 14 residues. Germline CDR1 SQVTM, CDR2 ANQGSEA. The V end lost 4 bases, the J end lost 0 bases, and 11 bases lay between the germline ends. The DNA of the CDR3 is TGCAGCGTTGGGACAGAGTCAAGCACAGATACGCAGTATTTT. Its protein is CSVGTESSTDTQYF.

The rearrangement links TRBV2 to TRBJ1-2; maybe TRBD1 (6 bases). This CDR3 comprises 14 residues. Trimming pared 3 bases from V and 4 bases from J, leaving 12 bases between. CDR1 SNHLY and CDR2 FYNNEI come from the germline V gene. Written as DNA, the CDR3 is TGTGCCAGCAGTGAGCGGACAGCAATCTATGGCTACACCTTC. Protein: CASSERTAIYGYTF.

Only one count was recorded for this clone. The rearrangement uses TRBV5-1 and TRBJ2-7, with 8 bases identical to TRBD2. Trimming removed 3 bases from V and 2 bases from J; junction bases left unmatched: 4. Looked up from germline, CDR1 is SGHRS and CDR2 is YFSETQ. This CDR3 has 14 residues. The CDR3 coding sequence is TGCGCCAGCAGCTCCGGGACTAGTACCTACGAGCAGTACTTC. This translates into CASSSGTSTYEQYF.

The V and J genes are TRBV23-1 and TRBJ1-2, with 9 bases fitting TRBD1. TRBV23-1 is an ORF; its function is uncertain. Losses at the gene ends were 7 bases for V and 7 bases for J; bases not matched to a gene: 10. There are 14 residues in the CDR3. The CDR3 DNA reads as TGCGCCAGCAAACCGGGACAGGGTAGGGGTGGCTACACCTTC. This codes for CASKPGQGRGGYTF.

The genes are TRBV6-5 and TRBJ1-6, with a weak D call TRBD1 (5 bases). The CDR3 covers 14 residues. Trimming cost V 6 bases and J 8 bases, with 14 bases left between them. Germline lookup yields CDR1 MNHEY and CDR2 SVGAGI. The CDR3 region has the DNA TGTGCCAGCAGGCAGGCTAGGGGATATTCACCCCTCCACTTT. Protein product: CASRQARGYSPLHF.

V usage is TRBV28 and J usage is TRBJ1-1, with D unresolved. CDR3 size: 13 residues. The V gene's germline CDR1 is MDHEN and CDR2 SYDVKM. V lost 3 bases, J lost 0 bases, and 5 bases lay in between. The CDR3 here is CASSFAMNTEAFF. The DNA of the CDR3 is TGTGCCAGCAGTTTCGCTATGAACACTGAAGCTTTCTTT.

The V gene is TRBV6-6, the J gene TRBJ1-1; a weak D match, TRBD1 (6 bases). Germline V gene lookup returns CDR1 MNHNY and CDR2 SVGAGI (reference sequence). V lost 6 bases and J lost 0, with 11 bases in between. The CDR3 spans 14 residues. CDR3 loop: CASSRGLMNTEAFF. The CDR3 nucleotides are TGTGCCAGCAGCAGGGGACTGATGAACACTGAAGCTTTCTTT.

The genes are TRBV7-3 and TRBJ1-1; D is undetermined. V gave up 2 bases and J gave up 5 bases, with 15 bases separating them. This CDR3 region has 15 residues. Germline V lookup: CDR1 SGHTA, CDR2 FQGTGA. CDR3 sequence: CASSLLQVGDTEAFF. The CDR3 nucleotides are TGTGCCAGCAGCTTACTCCAAGTCGGGGATACTGAAGCTTTCTTT.

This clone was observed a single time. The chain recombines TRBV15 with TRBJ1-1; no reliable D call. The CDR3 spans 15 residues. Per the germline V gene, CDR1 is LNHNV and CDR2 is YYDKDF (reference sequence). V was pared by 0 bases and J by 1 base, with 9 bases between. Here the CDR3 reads CATSRDRSANTEAFF. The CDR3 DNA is TGTGCCACCAGCAGAGATAGGTCAGCGAACACTGAAGCTTTCTTT.

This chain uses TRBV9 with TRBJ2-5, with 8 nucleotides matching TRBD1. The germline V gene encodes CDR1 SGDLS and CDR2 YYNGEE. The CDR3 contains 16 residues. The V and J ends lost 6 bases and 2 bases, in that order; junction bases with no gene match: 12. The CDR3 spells CASNPTCDRGQETQYF. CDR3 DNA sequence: TGTGCCAGCAACCCTACCTGCGACAGGGGACAAGAGACCCAGTACTTC.